Presented here are 13 T cell receptor beta chains from one specimen sequenced in a study of T cell responses to AZD1222 COVID-19 vaccine. The assay was immunoSEQ multiplex PCR, and TCRdb's table has in-frame clones only and misses some. Among about 180,000 clones listed, over 80% were seen once. Here the sequenced sample was peripheral blood, taken on day 0 of AZD1222 vaccination. The origin of the receptors is an adult in good health.

The V gene is TRBV5-1, the J gene TRBJ2-1; tentatively, D is TRBD1 (6 bases). Per the germline V gene, CDR1 is SGHRS and CDR2 is YFSETQ. CDR3 length equals 12 residues. V was shortened by 3 bases and J by 7 bases, with 8 bases between the two germline ends. Here the CDR3 reads CASSSRGNEQFF. CDR3 coding DNA: TGCGCCAGCAGCTCCAGGGGTAATGAGCAGTTCTTC.

The chain links TRBV19 to TRBJ1-2; a possible D gene is TRBD1 (5 bases). V lost 1 base to trimming and J lost 7 bases, with 7 bases between them. The CDR3 contains 12 residues. CDR1 LNHDA and CDR2 SQIVND come from the germline V gene (reference sequence). The CDR3 DNA follows: TGTGCCAGTAGTATAGCGGGGCTTGGCTACACCTTC. Translation: CASSIAGLGYTF. Variable domain in full (rest from reference TRBV19 and TRBJ1-2): DGGITQSPKYLFRKEGQNVTLSCEQNLNHDAMYWYRQDPGQGLRLIYYSQIVNDFQKGDIAEGYSVSREKKESFPLTVTSAQKNPTAFYLCASSIAGLGYTFGSGTRLTVV.

The chain has TRBV12-3 or TRBV12-4 and TRBJ1-5, with D perhaps matching TRBD1 (5 bases). The CDR3 has 12 amino acids. Trimming left V 6 bases short and J 7 bases short, with 10 bases between. CDR3 amino acids: CASSPREQPQHF. As DNA, the CDR3 is TGTGCCAGCAGCCCCAGGGAACAGCCCCAGCATTTT.

The chain has TRBV6-5 and TRBJ1-1; weak D call: TRBD1 (5 bases). Trimming shortened V by 8 bases and J by 0 bases, and 10 bases separated the two germline ends. The CDR3 is 13 residues long. Germline CDR1 is MNHEY and CDR2 is SVGAGI. For the CDR3, the DNA is TGTGCCAGCTCAGGGATTATGAACACTGAAGCTTTCTTT. Translating it yields CASSGIMNTEAFF.

The chain recombines TRBV30 with TRBJ1-2; possible D gene TRBD1, 6 bases. Germline V gives CDR1 GTSNPN, CDR2 SVGIG (reference sequence). Trimming removed 5 bases at V and 9 bases at J, with 19 bases between. The CDR3 totals 13 residues. The CDR3 protein is CAWGGLGRTSYTF. The DNA of the CDR3 is TGTGCCTGGGGGGGGCTGGGGCGGACGAGCTACACCTTC.

The chain combines TRBV30 with TRBJ1-1; possible D gene TRBD1, 6 bases. Trimming removed 0 bases from V and 1 base from J, with 9 bases in between. The CDR3 has 14 residues. In germline, CDR1 is GTSNPN, CDR2 SVGIG (reference sequence). Here the CDR3 DNA reads TGTGCCTGGAGTGTACAGGGCAGGAACACTGAAGCTTTCTTT. It translates to CAWSVQGRNTEAFF.

The chain couples TRBV25-1 to TRBJ1-5; D unclear. The CDR3 length is 16 residues. Between the trimmed V and J ends, which lost 5 bases and 0 bases, there was a span of 14 bases. The germline gives CDR1 MGHDK, CDR2 SYGVNS. The CDR3 reads CASSPPWCYSNQPQHF. CDR3 sequence (DNA): TGTGCCAGCAGTCCACCGTGGTGCTATAGCAATCAGCCCCAGCATTTT.

The CDR3 sequence is CASSLTGFSNQPQHF. The DNA of the CDR3 is TGTGCCAGCAGTTTGACAGGGTTTAGCAATCAGCCCCAGCATTTT. V gene TRBV28 combines with J gene TRBJ1-5; 7 bases align to TRBD1. Germline V CDR1 and CDR2: MDHEN, SYDVKM. J was trimmed by 0 bases and V by 3 bases; bases with no gene match: 2. CDR3 length equals 15 residues.

The chain's CDR3 is CASSPQSYEQYF. The CDR3 DNA follows: TGCGCCAGCAGCCCTCAATCCTACGAGCAGTACTTC. The genes are TRBV5-1 and TRBJ2-7, with D uncertain. This CDR3 is built from 12 residues. The V end was cut by 4 bases, the J end by 1 base, with 6 bases between. Germline lookup yields CDR1 SGHRS and CDR2 YFSETQ.

The genes are TRBV15 and TRBJ2-7; TRBD1 might be the D (6 bases). Looked up from germline, CDR1 is LNHNV and CDR2 is YYDKDF (reference sequence). The CDR3 sequence is 14 residues long. The ends were cut back, 5 bases at V and 3 bases at J, with 14 bases in the middle. The DNA for the CDR3 is TGTGCCACCAGCGGGGGACATGATTTCTACGAGCAGTACTTC. Translated, it gives CATSGGHDFYEQYF.

The rearrangement links TRBV14 to TRBJ1-4, with D tentatively TRBD1 (5 bases). The V end was cut by 3 bases, the J end by 8 bases, with 16 bases between. Germline CDR1 is SGHDN and CDR2 is FVKESK. CDR3 length equals 15 residues. The CDR3 bases are TGTGCCAGCAGCCACAAAGGGGTATATGGAGAAAAACTGTTTTTT. This sequence encodes CASSHKGVYGEKLFF.

V is TRBV5-6 and J is TRBJ2-7; 7 bases agree with TRBD2. This CDR3 has 15 amino acids. The V gene's germline CDR1 is SGHDT and CDR2 YYEEEE. Trimming at V came to 4 bases and at J to 0 bases, leaving 7 bases not matched to a gene. CDR3 residues: CASSPLGGSSYEQYF. The CDR3 bases are TGTGCCAGCAGCCCTCTTGGCGGGAGCTCCTACGAGCAGTACTTC. Drawing the rest from reference TRBV5-6 and TRBJ2-7, the complete variable domain is DAGVTQSPTHLIKTRGQQVTLRCSPKSGHDTVSWYQQALGQGPQFIFQYYEEEERQRGNFPDRFSGHQFPNYSSELNVNALLLGDSALYLCASSPLGGSSYEQYFGPGTRLTVT.

This clone has just one count. The chain carries TRBV27 and TRBJ1-2; 7 nucleotides match TRBD1. Germline V gives CDR1 MNHEY, CDR2 SMNVEV (reference sequence). Trimming cost V 4 bases and J 8 bases; bases outside gene matches: 16. The CDR3 has 16 amino acids. Here the CDR3 DNA reads TGTGCCAGCAGTTCTGGCACTGACAGGGTCTTACGAGGCTACACCTTC. Protein: CASSSGTDRVLRGYTF.